The 5 T cell receptor beta chains given below trace back to one sample, sequenced in a study of T cells after yellow fever vaccination. TCRdb analysed the 5' RACE reads with MiXCR anew, one entry per CDR3 protein. The data contain 9,500 to 15,000 distinct CDR3 sequences, under 6.5% of them singletons. Source: PBMCs, either bulk or a sorted T-cell subset (CD4+, CD8+, memory, or dextramer-sorted; not recorded which), taken on the day of the yellow fever booster vaccination. The source is a man aged 25 to 40 who received the YFV17D yellow fever vaccine.

Relative to its sample, this clonotype is medium-sized (0.01 to 0.1%). V gene TRBV10-3 combines with J gene TRBJ2-7; D is perhaps TRBD2 (5 bases). This CDR3 comprises 17 residues. Trimming shortened V by 6 bases and J by 1 base, and 22 bases separated the two germline ends. Germline-derived CDR1 and CDR2 are ENHRY and SYGVKD. This CDR3 reads CAISPPPPSGRSYEQYF. The DNA of the CDR3 is TGTGCCATCAGCCCCCCCCCGCCCAGCGGAAGATCCTACGAGCAGTACTTC.

In its sample, this clonotype ranks as medium-sized. V usage is TRBV29-1 and J usage is TRBJ2-7; 7 nucleotides match TRBD1. CDR3 length equals 11 residues. J lost 1 base, V lost 7 bases, and 1 base had no gene match. Germline CDR1 SQVTM, CDR2 ANQGSEA. The DNA for the CDR3 is TGCAGCGGGGGACAGTCCTACGAGCAGTACTTC. Protein product: CSGGQSYEQYF.

Ten or more counts support this clonotype. The rearrangement uses TRBV4-3 and TRBJ2-1; D assignment may be TRBD1 or TRBD2 (5 bases each). The CDR3 extends over 14 amino acids. CDR1 and CDR2 (germline): LGHNA, YSLEER. V lost 9 bases and J 9 bases, leaving 21 bases between the germline ends. This chain's CDR3 is CARKGGPSDIEQFF. The CDR3 bases are TGCGCCAGGAAAGGAGGTCCCTCGGACATTGAGCAGTTCTTC.

This clonotype has ten or more counts. This chain joins TRBV5-4 and TRBJ2-3; TRBD2 aligns across 12 bases. V trimming: 3 bases; J trimming: 0 bases; junction bases outside the gene matches: 5. This CDR3 comprises 17 residues. In germline, CDR1 is SGHNT, CDR2 YYREEE (reference sequence). The CDR3 is CASSSALAGGSTDTQYF. CDR3 sequence (DNA): TGTGCCAGCAGCTCGGCCCTAGCGGGAGGGAGCACAGATACGCAGTATTTT.

This clonotype was seen repeatedly, ten times or more. The V gene is TRBV14, the J gene TRBJ2-1; D might be TRBD1 (5 bases). Germline V CDR1 and CDR2: SGHDN, FVKESK. This CDR3 is 15 amino acids long. V was shortened by 4 bases and J by 4 bases, with 14 bases between the two germline ends. The CDR3 sequence is CASSPYRNKYNEQFF. The CDR3 nucleotides are TGTGCCAGCAGCCCCTACAGGAACAAATACAATGAGCAGTTCTTC.